This TCR beta chain appears in the sequencing data of a study of early T cells in non-severe SARS-CoV-2 infection. Turning to the study itself: Bulk RNA isolated from unsorted whole blood underwent sequencing; chains were not paired.

Unmatched junction bases numbered 4, after V lost 5 bases and J lost 4 bases. This CDR3 spans 15 amino acids. Germline-derived CDR1 and CDR2 are ENHRY and SYGVKD. Individual cDNA molecules carried attached unique molecular identifiers. TCRdb redid the calling of the 5' RACE reads with MiXCR, one entry per CDR3 protein. The sample lists about 110,000 distinct CDR3 sequences, around 12% occurring once. In its sample, this clonotype was seen many times. This material consisted of whole blood, taken at baseline. The chain recombines TRBV10-3 with TRBJ2-3; 12 bases fit TRBD1. This clonotype was obtained from an adult who was a healthcare worker with PCR-confirmed SARS-CoV-2 infection or an uninfected control (not recorded which). Here the CDR3 DNA reads TGTGCCATCAGTAACGGGGACAGGGGGCCAGATACGCAGTATTTT. It is translated as CAISNGDRGPDTQYF.